One and the same sample provided the 16 T cell receptor beta chains below, sequenced in a study of technical replicates of blood from a handful of donors. The protocol was immunoSEQ multiplex PCR, while the TCRdb copy is restricted to in-frame clones and leaves out a portion. The data contain 74,000 or so clones, approximately 96% of them singletons. Sequencing was done on a sample of T cells isolated from PBMCs. The source of these receptors is a human donor in good health.

DNA for the CDR3: TGTGCCAGCAGTTACCTCCGGGACACGGACGAGCAGTACTTC. It is translated as CASSYLRDTDEQYF. The chain couples TRBV6-5 to TRBJ2-7; weak D call: TRBD1 (6 bases). CDR3 length equals 14 residues. V was trimmed by 2 bases and J by 5 bases, leaving 13 bases between them. The germline V gene encodes CDR1 MNHEY and CDR2 SVGAGI.

This rearrangement joins TRBV4-1 to TRBJ1-1; possibly TRBD1 for D (6 bases). Germline V lookup: CDR1 MGHRA, CDR2 YSYEKL. Trimming took off 0 bases at V and 0 bases at J, with 11 bases between the two ends. This CDR3 comprises 16 residues. The CDR3 sequence is CASSQDLTGLNTEAFF. The DNA for the CDR3 is TGCGCCAGCAGCCAAGATCTTACAGGGTTGAACACTGAAGCTTTCTTT.

The V and J genes are TRBV11-3 and TRBJ2-3; a possible D gene is TRBD1 (6 bases). Trimming removed 4 bases from V and 4 bases from J, with 15 bases in between. From germline, CDR1 is SGHNT and CDR2 YENEEA. This CDR3 contains 15 residues. The CDR3 protein is CASSSGPGAADTQYF. As DNA, the CDR3 is TGTGCCAGCAGCTCCGGTCCAGGGGCAGCAGATACGCAGTATTTT. Complete variable domain (other parts from reference TRBV11-3 and TRBJ2-3): EAGVVQSPRYKIIEKKQPVAFWCNPISGHNTLYWYLQNLGQGPELLIRYENEEAVDDSQLPKDRFSAERLKGVDSTLKIQPAELGDSAVYLCASSSGPGAADTQYFGPGTRLTVL.

In its sample, this clone is medium-sized. The J gene is TRBJ2-7, the V gene TRBV19, with TRBD2 matching 7 bases. The CDR3 totals 15 residues. CDR1 is LNHDA and CDR2 is SQIVND in the germline V gene (reference sequence). The V and J ends lost 4 bases and 2 bases, in that order; junction bases with no gene match: 8. CDR3 sequence reads: CASSTAAGRTYEQYF. The CDR3 DNA sequence: TGTGCCAGTAGTACCGCAGCGGGACGAACCTACGAGCAGTACTTC. Supplemented by reference TRBV19 and TRBJ2-7, the full variable domain reads DGGITQSPKYLFRKEGQNVTLSCEQNLNHDAMYWYRQDPGQGLRLIYYSQIVNDFQKGDIAEGYSVSREKKESFPLTVTSAQKNPTAFYLCASSTAAGRTYEQYFGPGTRLTVT.

The genes are TRBV4-1 and TRBJ2-1; 9 bases map to TRBD2. The V gene end was trimmed by 1 base and the J gene end by 10 bases; junction bases not matched to a gene: 8. Germline CDR1 is MGHRA and CDR2 is YSYEKL. The CDR3 has 15 amino acids. The CDR3 sequence is CASSQGRGGQREQFF. CDR3 nucleotide sequence: TGCGCCAGCAGCCAAGGGCGGGGGGGCCAAAGAGAGCAGTTCTTC.

V gene TRBV28 combines with J gene TRBJ2-7; 7 bases line up with TRBD1. Looked up from germline, CDR1 is MDHEN and CDR2 is SYDVKM. The CDR3 totals 15 residues. V shed 5 bases, J shed 1 base, and the junction held 8 bases outside the gene matches. The CDR3 DNA follows: TGTGCCAGCAGTGAAGCCCGGGACAGATCCTACGAGCAGTACTTC. It yields the protein CASSEARDRSYEQYF.

The chain uses TRBV18 and TRBJ2-3, with D possibly TRBD1 on 6 matching bases. CDR3 length: 20 amino acids. Trimming removed 1 base at V and 6 bases at J, with 29 bases between. Germline CDR1 is KGHSH and CDR2 is LQKENI. The CDR3 reads CASSPLPSSPAGTRVDTQYF. The CDR3, as DNA: TGTGCCAGCTCACCACTTCCGTCAAGCCCCGCCGGGACACGTGTGGATACGCAGTATTTT. Together with reference TRBV18 and TRBJ2-3, the CDR3 gives the full variable domain: NAGVMQNPRHLVRRRGQEARLRCSPMKGHSHVYWYRQLPEEGLKFMVYLQKENIIDESGMPKERFSAEFPKEGPSILRIQQVVRGDSAAYFCASSPLPSSPAGTRVDTQYFGPGTRLTVL.

The CDR3 DNA is TGTGCCAGCAGCTTAGCCAGCGGTTACAATGAGCAGTTCTTC. Amino acid sequence: CASSLASGYNEQFF. This sequence joins TRBV7-9 and TRBJ2-1, with D possibly TRBD2 on 5 matching bases. Germline values: CDR1 SEHNR, CDR2 FQNEAQ (reference sequence). This CDR3 is built from 14 residues. Trimming stripped 0 bases from V and 4 bases from J, with 7 bases between.

The rearrangement joins TRBV10-3 to TRBJ2-1; D remains ambiguous. Between the trimmed V and J ends, which lost 3 bases and 5 bases, there was a span of 5 bases. The V gene's germline CDR1 is ENHRY and CDR2 SYGVKD. The CDR3 length is 12 residues. As DNA, the CDR3 is TGTGCCATCAGTGATGGAGACAATGAGCAGTTCTTC. Amino acid sequence: CAISDGDNEQFF.

The gene calls are TRBV9 and TRBJ2-3; D remains unclear. Germline assignment: CDR1 SGDLS and CDR2 YYNGEE. The CDR3 is 15 amino acids. Trimming removed 0 bases from V and 2 bases from J, with 10 bases in between. The DNA for the CDR3 is TGTGCCAGCAGCGTAGTTGAACTGTTCACAGATACGCAGTATTTT. Its translation is CASSVVELFTDTQYF.

V gene TRBV7-9 combines with J gene TRBJ2-7; maybe TRBD2 (5 bases). V was cut by 5 bases and J by 3 bases, with 11 bases left in between. Germline V gene lookup returns CDR1 SEHNR and CDR2 FQNEAQ (reference sequence). The length of the CDR3 is 13 residues. CDR3 nucleotide sequence: TGTGCCAGCAGCCCTGAAGGGAGCTACGAGCAGTACTTC. Translating it yields CASSPEGSYEQYF.

This clone showed up just once. The chain combines TRBV5-3 with TRBJ2-7; 8 bases map to TRBD1. TRBV5-3 is an ORF, and what it does is uncertain. This CDR3 region has 20 residues. The J segment lost 4 bases and the V segment lost 0 bases, leaving 21 bases of the junction unmatched. CDR3 DNA sequence: TGTGCCAGAAGCTTGGTAAGAGAGAGAGGACAGGGTGGAGGTAGGTACGAGCAGTACTTC. Protein sequence: CARSLVRERGQGGGRYEQYF.

V and J are TRBV11-3 and TRBJ1-3; D gene ambiguous. Germline V lookup: CDR1 SGHNT, CDR2 YENEEA. The CDR3 extends over 13 amino acids. V dropped 6 bases and J dropped 4 bases, with 10 bases sitting between them. The CDR3 reads CASSLGGGNTIYF. Here the CDR3 DNA reads TGTGCCAGCAGTCTCGGAGGGGGAAACACCATATATTTT.

CDR3 in amino acids: CASSLDRERAFF. CDR3 nucleotide sequence: TGCGCCAGCAGCCTGGACAGGGAGAGGGCTTTCTTT. The rearrangement links TRBV4-1 to TRBJ1-1, with TRBD1 identical over 8 bases. CDR1 and CDR2 (germline): MGHRA, YSYEKL. The V gene end was trimmed by 4 bases and the J gene end by 11 bases; junction bases not matched to a gene: 6. The CDR3 contains 12 residues.

The chain links TRBV27 to TRBJ2-1, with 8 nucleotides matching TRBD2. Germline-derived CDR1 and CDR2 are MNHEY and SMNVEV (reference sequence). The CDR3 is made up of 14 amino acids. The junction had 10 bases not matched to a gene; V was cut back by 7 bases and J by 8 bases. CDR3 coding DNA: TGTGCCAGCACATCACCGGGACTAGTGCATGAGCAGTTCTTC. Amino acids: CASTSPGLVHEQFF.

This chain connects TRBV27 to TRBJ1-1; D perhaps matches TRBD1 (6 bases). Germline-derived CDR1 and CDR2 are MNHEY and SMNVEV (reference sequence). The CDR3 totals 15 residues. V lost 4 bases to trimming and J lost 0 bases, with 12 bases between them. CDR3 DNA: TGTGCCAGCAGTTCATGGACAGTGATGAACACTGAAGCTTTCTTT. As protein: CASSSWTVMNTEAFF.